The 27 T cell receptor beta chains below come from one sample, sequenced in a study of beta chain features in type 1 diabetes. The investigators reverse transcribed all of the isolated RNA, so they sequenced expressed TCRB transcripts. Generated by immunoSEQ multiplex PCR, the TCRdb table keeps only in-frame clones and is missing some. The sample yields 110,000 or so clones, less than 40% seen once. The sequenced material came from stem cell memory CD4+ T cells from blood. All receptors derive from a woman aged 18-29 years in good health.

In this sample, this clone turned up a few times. CDR3 sequence: CAISEEGRLQETQYF. In DNA, the CDR3 is TGTGCCATCAGTGAGGAAGGCAGACTCCAAGAGACCCAGTACTTC. The J gene is TRBJ2-5, the V gene TRBV10-3; D unresolved. The CDR3 length is 15 residues. Germline V CDR1 and CDR2: ENHRY, SYGVKD. The V end was cut by 2 bases, the J end by 1 base, with 11 bases between.

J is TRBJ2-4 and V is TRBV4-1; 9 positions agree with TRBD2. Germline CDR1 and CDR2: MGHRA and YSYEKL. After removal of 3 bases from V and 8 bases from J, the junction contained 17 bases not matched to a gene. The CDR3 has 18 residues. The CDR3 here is CASSHGRRSGRSGDIQYF. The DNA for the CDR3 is TGCGCCAGCAGCCACGGGAGACGTAGCGGGAGAAGCGGAGACATTCAGTACTTC.

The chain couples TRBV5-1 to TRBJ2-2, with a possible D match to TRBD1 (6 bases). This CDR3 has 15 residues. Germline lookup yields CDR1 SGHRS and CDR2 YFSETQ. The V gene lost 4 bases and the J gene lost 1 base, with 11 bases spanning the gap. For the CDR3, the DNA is TGCGCCAGCAGCCCTGGACAGATGAACACCGGGGAGCTGTTTTTT. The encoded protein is CASSPGQMNTGELFF.

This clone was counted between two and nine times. The CDR3 here is CAWSQGGNQPQHF. The CDR3 DNA reads as TGTGCCTGGAGTCAGGGGGGCAATCAGCCCCAGCATTTT. The rearrangement uses TRBV30 and TRBJ1-5, with TRBD1 matching 7 bases. The CDR3 contains 13 residues. Germline values: CDR1 GTSNPN, CDR2 SVGIG (reference sequence). V lost 2 bases and J lost 2; bases outside the gene matches: 0.

The CDR3: CASSTDRGSTDTQYF. Here the CDR3 DNA reads TGTGCCAGCAGCACCGACAGGGGTAGCACAGATACGCAGTATTTT. This rearrangement joins TRBV11-2 to TRBJ2-3, with 8 bases aligning to TRBD1. Germline loops: CDR1 SGHAT, CDR2 FQNNGV. The CDR3 covers 15 residues. The J segment lost 0 bases and the V segment lost 5 bases, leaving 4 bases of the junction unmatched.

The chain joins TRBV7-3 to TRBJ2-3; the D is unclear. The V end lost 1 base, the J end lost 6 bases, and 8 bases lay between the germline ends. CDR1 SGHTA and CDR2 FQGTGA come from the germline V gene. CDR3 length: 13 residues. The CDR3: CASSLILQDTQYF. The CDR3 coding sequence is TGTGCCAGCAGCTTAATTTTACAGGATACGCAGTATTTT.

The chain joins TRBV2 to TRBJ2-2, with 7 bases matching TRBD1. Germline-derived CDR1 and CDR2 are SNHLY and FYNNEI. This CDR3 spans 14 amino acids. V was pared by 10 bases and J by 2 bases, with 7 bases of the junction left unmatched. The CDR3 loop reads CAILQGFNTGELFF. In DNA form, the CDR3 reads TGTGCCATTCTACAGGGGTTTAACACCGGGGAGCTGTTTTTT.

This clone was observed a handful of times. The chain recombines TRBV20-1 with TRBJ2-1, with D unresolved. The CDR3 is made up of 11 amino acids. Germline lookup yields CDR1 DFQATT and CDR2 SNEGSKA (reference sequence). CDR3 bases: TGCAGACTGGCCGGGTACAATGAGCAGTTCTTC. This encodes CRLAGYNEQFF.

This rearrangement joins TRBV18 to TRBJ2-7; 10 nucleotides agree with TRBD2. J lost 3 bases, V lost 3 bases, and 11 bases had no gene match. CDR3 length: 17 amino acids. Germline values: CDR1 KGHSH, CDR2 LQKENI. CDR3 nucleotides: TGTGCCAGCTCACCCCTTCTAGCGGGGGCTTTTGACTACGAGCAGTACTTC. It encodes CASSPLLAGAFDYEQYF.

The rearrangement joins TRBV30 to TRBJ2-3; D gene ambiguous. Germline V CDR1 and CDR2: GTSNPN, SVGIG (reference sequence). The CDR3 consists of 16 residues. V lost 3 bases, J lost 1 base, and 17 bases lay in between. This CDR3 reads CAWSGRAGAGTDTQYF. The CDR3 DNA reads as TGTGCCTGGAGCGGTCGAGCCGGAGCAGGCACAGATACGCAGTATTTT.

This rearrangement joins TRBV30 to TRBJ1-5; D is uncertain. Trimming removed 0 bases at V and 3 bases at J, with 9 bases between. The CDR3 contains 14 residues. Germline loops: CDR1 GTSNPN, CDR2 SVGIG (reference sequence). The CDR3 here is CAWSVSQINQPQHF. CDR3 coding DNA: TGTGCCTGGAGTGTGAGTCAAATCAATCAGCCCCAGCATTTT.

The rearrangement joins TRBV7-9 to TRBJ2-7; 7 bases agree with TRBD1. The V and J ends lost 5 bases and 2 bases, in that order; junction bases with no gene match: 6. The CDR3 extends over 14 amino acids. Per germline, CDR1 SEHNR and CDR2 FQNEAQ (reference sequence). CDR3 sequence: CASSVPGQTYEQYF. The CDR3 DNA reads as TGTGCCAGCAGCGTCCCGGGACAGACCTACGAGCAGTACTTC.

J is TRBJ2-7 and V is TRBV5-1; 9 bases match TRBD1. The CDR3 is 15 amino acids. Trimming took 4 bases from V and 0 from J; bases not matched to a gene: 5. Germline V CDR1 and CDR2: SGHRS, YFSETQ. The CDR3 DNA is TGCGCCAGCAGCGTACAGGGGGCCAGCTCCTACGAGCAGTACTTC. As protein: CASSVQGASSYEQYF.

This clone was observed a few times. The CDR3 DNA is TGTGCCAGCAGCTTCCGGACTATCCAAGAGACCCAGTACTTC. This encodes CASSFRTIQETQYF. The chain recombines TRBV11-2 with TRBJ2-5; D is possibly TRBD2 (6 bases). Trimming shortened V by 3 bases and J by 1 base, and 9 bases separated the two germline ends. CDR1 is SGHAT, CDR2 FQNNGV, per germline. The CDR3 loop spans 14 amino acids.

This chain's CDR3 is CASNQREVHEQFF. The CDR3 nucleotides read TGTGCCAGCAACCAGCGGGAGGTGCATGAGCAGTTCTTC. The chain has TRBV25-1 and TRBJ2-1; TRBD2 matches at 9 bases. This CDR3 is built from 13 residues. Germline CDR1 is MGHDK and CDR2 is SYGVNS. V dropped 7 bases and J dropped 8; count of bases not matched to a gene: 6.

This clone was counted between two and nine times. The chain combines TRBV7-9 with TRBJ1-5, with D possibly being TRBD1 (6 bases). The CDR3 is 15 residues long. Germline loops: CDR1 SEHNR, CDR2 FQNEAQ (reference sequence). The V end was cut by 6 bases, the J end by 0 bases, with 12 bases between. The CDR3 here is CASSSQGTSNQPQHF. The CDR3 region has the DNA TGTGCCAGCAGTTCCCAGGGGACTAGCAATCAGCCCCAGCATTTT.

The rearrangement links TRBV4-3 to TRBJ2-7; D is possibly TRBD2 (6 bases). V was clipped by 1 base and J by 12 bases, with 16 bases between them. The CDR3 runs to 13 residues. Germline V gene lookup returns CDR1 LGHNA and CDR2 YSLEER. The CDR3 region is CASSQGGVPTLYF. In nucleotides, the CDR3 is TGCGCCAGCAGCCAAGGGGGGGTTCCCACCCTGTACTTC.

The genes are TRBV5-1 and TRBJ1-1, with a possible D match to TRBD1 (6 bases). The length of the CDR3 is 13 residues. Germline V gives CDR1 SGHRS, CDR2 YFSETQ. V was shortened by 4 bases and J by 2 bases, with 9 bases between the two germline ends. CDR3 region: CASSQDSNTEAFF. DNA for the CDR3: TGCGCCAGCAGCCAGGACAGTAACACTGAAGCTTTCTTT.

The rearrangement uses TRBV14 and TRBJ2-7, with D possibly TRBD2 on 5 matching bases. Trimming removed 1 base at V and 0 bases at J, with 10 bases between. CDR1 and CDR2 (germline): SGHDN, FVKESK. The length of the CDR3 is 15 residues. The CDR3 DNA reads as TGTGCCAGCAGCCAAGGACTACCCTTCTCCTACGAGCAGTACTTC. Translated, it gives CASSQGLPFSYEQYF.

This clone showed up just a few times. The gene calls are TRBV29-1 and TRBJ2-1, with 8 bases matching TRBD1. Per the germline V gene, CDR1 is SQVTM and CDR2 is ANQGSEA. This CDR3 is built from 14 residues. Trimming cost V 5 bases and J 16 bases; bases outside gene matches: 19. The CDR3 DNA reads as TGCAGCGTTATATTCCGGGACAGGAGATCAAAAGGTTTCTTC. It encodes CSVIFRDRRSKGFF.

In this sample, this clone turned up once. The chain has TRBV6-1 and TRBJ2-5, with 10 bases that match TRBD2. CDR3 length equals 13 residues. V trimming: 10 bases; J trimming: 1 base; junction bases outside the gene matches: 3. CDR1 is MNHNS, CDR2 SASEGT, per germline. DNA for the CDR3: TGTGCCACCCGGACTAGCGGCCAAGAGACCCAGTACTTC. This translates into CATRTSGQETQYF.

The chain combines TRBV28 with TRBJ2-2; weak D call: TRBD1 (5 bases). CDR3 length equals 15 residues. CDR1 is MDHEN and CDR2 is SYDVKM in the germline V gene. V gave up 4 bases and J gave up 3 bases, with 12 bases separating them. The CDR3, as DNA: TGTGCCAGCAGTTCACCCGCGACAGACACCGGGGAGCTGTTTTTT. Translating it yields CASSSPATDTGELFF. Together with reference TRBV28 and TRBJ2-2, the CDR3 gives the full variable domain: DVKVTQSSRYLVKRTGEKVFLECVQDMDHENMFWYRQDPGLGLRLIYFSYDVKMKEKGDIPEGYSVSREKKERFSLILESASTNQTSMYLCASSSPATDTGELFFGEGSRLTVL.

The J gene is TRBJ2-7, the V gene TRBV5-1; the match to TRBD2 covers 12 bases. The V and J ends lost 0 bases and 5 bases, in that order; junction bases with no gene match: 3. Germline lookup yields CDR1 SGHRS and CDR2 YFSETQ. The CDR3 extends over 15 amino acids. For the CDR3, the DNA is TGCGCCAGCAGCTTGGTAGGACTAGCGGGGAACGAGCAGTACTTC. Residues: CASSLVGLAGNEQYF.

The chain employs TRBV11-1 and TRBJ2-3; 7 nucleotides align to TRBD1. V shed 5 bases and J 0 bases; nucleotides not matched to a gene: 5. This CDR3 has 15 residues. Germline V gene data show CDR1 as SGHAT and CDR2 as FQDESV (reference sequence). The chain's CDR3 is CASSRQGVSTDTQYF. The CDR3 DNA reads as TGTGCCAGCAGCCGACAGGGCGTAAGCACAGATACGCAGTATTTT. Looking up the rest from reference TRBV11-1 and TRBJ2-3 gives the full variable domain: EAEVAQSPRYKITEKSQAVAFWCDPISGHATLYWYRQILGQGPELLVQFQDESVVDDSQLPKDRFSAERLKGVDSTLKIQPAELGDSAMYLCASSRQGVSTDTQYFGPGTRLTVL.

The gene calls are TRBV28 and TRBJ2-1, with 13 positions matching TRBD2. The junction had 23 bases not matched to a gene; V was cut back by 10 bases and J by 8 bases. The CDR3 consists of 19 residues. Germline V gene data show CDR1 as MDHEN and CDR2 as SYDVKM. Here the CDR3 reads CATKPGLAGRSLRGDEQFF. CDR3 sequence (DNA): TGTGCCACAAAACCGGGACTAGCGGGACGGTCGTTAAGGGGGGATGAGCAGTTCTTC.

This CDR3 reads CASSLSLYEQYF. CDR3 nucleotide sequence: TGTGCCAGCAGTTTAAGCTTATACGAGCAGTACTTC. The chain is built from TRBV28 and TRBJ2-7; D gene unclear. CDR3 size: 12 residues. V was trimmed by 2 bases and J by 4 bases, leaving 6 bases between them. Germline CDR1 reads MDHEN; CDR2 reads SYDVKM.

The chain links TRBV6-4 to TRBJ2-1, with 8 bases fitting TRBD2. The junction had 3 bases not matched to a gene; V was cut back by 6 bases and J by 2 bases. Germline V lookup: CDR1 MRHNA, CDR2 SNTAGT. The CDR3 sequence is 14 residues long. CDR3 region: CASRTSGTYNEQFF. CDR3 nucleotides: TGTGCCAGCAGAACTAGCGGAACCTACAATGAGCAGTTCTTC.